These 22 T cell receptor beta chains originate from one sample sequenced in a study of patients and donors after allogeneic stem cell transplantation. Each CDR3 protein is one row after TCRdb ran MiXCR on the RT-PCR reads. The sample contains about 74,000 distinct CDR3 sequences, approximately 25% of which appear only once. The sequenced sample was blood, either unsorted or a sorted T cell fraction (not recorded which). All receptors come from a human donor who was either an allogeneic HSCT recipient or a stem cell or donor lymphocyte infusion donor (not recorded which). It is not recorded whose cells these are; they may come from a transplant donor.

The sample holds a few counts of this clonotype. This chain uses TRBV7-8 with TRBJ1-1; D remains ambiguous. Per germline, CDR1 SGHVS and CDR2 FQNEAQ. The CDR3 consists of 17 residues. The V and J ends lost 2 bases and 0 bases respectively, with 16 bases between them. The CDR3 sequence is CASSLTRYGDMNTEAFF. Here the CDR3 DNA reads TGTGCCAGCAGCTTAACCCGATATGGAGACATGAACACTGAAGCTTTCTTT. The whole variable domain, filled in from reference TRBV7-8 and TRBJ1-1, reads GAGVSQSPRYKVAKRGQDVALRCDPISGHVSLFWYQQALGQGPEFLTYFQNEAQLDKSGLPSDRFFAERPEGSVSTLKIQRTQQEDSAVYLCASSLTRYGDMNTEAFFGQGTRLTVV.

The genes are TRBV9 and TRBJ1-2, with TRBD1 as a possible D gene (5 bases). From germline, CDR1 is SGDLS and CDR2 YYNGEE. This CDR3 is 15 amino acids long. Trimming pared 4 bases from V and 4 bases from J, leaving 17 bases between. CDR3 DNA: TGTGCCAGCAGCCGGGACCCTATTCGGGGCTATGGCTACACCTTC. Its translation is CASSRDPIRGYGYTF.

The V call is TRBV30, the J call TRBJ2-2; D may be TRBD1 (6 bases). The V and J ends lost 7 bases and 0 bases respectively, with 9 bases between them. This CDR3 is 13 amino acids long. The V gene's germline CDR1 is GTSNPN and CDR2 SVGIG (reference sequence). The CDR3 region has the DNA TGTGCCTCAGGGGCTACGAACACCGGGGAGCTGTTTTTT. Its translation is CASGATNTGELFF.

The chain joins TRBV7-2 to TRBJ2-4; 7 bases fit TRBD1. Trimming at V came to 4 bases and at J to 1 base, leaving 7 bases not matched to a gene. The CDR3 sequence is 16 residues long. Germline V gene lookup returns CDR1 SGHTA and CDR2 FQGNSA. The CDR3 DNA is TGTGCCAGCAGCTCGGGACAGTACTGGGCCAAAAACATTCAGTACTTC. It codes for CASSSGQYWAKNIQYF.

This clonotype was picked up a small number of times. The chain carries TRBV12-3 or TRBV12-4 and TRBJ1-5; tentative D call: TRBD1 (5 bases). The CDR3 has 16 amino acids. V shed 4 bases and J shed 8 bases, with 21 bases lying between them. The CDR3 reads CASSSQTTAAGEPQHF. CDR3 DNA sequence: TGTGCCAGCAGTTCCCAAACGACAGCCGCCGGGGAGCCCCAGCATTTT.

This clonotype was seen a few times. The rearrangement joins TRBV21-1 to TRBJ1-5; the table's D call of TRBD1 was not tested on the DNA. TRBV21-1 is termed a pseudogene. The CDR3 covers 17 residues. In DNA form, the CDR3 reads TGTGCCAGCAGCTGGATTTACGGGATCTATAGCAATCAGCCCCAGCATTTT. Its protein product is CASSWIYGIYSNQPQHF.

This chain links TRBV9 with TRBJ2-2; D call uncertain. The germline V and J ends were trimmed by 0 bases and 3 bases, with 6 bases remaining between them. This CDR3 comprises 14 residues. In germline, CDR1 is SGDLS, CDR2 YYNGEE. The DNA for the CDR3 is TGTGCCAGCAGCGTAGTGCCTGACACCGGGGAGCTGTTTTTT. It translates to CASSVVPDTGELFF.

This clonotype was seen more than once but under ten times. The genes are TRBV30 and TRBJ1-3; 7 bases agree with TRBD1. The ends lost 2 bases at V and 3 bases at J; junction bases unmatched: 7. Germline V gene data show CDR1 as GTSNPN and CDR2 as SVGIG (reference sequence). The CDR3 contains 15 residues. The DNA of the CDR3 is TGTGCCTGGAGTATGGGACAGACCTATGGAAACACCATATATTTT. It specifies CAWSMGQTYGNTIYF. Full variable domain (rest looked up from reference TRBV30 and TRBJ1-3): SQTIHQWPATLVQPVGSPLSLECTVEGTSNPNLYWYRQAAGRGLQLLFYSVGIGQISSEVPQNLSASRPQDRQFILSSKKLLLSDSGFYLCAWSMGQTYGNTIYFGEGSWLTVV.

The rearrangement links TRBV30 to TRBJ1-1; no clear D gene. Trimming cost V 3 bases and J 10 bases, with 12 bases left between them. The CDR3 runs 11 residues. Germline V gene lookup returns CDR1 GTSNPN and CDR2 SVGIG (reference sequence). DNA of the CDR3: TGTGCCTGGAGGGAGACTAGTCTAGCTTTCTTT. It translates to CAWRETSLAFF. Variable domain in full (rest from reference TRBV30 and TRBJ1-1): SQTIHQWPATLVQPVGSPLSLECTVEGTSNPNLYWYRQAAGRGLQLLFYSVGIGQISSEVPQNLSASRPQDRQFILSSKKLLLSDSGFYLCAWRETSLAFFGQGTRLTVV.

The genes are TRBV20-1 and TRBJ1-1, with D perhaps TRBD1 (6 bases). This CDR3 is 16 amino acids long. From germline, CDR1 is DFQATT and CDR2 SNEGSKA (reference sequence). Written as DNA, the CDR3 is TGCAGGGCCGTACCTCGGGGGCAGAGGGAGGACACTGAAGCTTTCTTT. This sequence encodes CRAVPRGQREDTEAFF.

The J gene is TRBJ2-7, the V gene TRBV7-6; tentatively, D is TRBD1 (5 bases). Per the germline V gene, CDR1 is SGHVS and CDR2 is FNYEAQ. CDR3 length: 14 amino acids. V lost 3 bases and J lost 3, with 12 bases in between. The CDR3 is CASSLYSRDYEQYF. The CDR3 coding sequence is TGTGCCAGCAGCTTGTATTCCAGGGACTACGAGCAGTACTTC.

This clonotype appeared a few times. The CDR3: CASSLRTVETQYF. The CDR3 DNA reads TGTGCCAGCAGCTTACGGACGGTAGAGACCCAGTACTTC. The chain combines TRBV7-2 with TRBJ2-5; D unclear. Trimming cost V 2 bases and J 4 bases, with 8 bases left between them. This CDR3 is 13 amino acids long. CDR1 and CDR2 from the germline V gene are SGHTA and FQGNSA.

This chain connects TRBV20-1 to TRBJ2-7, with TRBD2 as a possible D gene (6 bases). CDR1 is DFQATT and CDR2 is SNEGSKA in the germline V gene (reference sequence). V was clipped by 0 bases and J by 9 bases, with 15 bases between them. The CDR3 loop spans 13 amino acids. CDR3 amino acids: CSARDWAGSGQYF. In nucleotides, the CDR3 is TGCAGTGCTAGAGATTGGGCGGGGAGCGGGCAGTACTTC.

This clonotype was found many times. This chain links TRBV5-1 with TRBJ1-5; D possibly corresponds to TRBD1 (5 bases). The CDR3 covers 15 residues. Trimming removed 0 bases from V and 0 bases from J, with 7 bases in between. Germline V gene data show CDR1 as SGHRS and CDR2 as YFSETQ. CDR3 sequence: CASSLEGNSNQPQHF. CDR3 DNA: TGCGCCAGCAGCTTGGAGGGGAATAGCAATCAGCCCCAGCATTTT.

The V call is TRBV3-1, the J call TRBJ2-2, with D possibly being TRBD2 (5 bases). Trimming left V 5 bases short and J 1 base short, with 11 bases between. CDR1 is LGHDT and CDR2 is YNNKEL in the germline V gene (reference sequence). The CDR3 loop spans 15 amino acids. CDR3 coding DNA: TGTGCCAGCAGCTCCGACTACTTGAACACCGGGGAGCTGTTTTTT. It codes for CASSSDYLNTGELFF.

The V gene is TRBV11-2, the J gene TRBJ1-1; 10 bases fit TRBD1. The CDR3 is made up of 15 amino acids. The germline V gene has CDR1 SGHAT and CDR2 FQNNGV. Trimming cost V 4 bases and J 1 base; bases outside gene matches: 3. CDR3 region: CASSSRTGGNTEAFF. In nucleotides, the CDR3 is TGTGCCAGCAGCTCTAGGACAGGGGGGAACACTGAAGCTTTCTTT.

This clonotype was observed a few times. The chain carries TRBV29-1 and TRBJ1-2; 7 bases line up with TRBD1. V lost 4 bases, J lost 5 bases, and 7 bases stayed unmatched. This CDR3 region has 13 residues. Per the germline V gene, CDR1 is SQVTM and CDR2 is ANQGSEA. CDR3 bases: TGCAGCGTTGCTTCAGGGGGGTGGTATGGCTACACCTTC. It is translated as CSVASGGWYGYTF.

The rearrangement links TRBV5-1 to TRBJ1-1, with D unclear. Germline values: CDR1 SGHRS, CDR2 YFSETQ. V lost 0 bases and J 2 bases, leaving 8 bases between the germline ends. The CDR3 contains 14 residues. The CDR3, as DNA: TGCGCCAGCAGCTTGGTCGCACTCAACACTGAAGCTTTCTTT. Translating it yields CASSLVALNTEAFF.

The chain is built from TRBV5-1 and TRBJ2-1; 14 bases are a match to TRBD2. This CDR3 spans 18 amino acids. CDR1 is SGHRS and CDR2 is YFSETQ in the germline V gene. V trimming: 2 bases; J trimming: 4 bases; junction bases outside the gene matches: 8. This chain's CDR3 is CASSLRLAGGPRYNEQFF. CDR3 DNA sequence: TGCGCCAGCAGCTTACGACTAGCGGGAGGGCCTAGGTACAATGAGCAGTTCTTC. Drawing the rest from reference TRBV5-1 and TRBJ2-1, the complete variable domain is KAGVTQTPRYLIKTRGQQVTLSCSPISGHRSVSWYQQTPGQGLQFLFEYFSETQRNKGNFPGRFSGRQFSNSRSEMNVSTLELGDSALYLCASSLRLAGGPRYNEQFFGPGTRLTVL.

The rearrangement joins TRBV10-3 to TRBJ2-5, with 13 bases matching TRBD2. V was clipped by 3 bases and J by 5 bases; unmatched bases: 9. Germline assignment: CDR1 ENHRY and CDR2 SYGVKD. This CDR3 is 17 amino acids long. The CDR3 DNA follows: TGTGCCATCAGTGACTCCCTAAGGACTAGCGGGAGTGAGACCCAGTACTTC. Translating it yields CAISDSLRTSGSETQYF.

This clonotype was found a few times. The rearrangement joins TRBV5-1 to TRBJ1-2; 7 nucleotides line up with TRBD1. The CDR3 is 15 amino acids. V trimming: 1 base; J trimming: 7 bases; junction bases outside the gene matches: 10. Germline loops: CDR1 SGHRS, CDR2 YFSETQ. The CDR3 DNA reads TGCGCCAGCAGCTTGACCCAGACAGGGCCGGGTGGCTACACCTTC. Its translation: CASSLTQTGPGGYTF.

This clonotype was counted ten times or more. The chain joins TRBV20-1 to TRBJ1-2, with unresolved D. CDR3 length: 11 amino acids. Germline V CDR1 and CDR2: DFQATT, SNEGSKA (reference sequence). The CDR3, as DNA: TGCAGAGCTGGGGAACCCTATGGCTACACCTTC. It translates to CRAGEPYGYTF.